This TCR beta chain stems from a study of cytomegalovirus exposure and HLA in healthy donors. General study results and limits: Through in vitro validation, a few CMV-associated chains were shown to be specific for CMV antigens. Reports credit the classifier with highly specific, highly sensitive diagnosis of cytomegalovirus status.

Turning to this clone: Its antigen is not known.

Sequencing used immunoSEQ multiplex PCR; TCRdb keeps in-frame clones, though not all of them. This sample has approximately 210,000 clones, with roughly 86% found just once. The CDR3 spans 17 residues. J gave up 0 bases and V 4 bases, and 10 bases lay outside the gene matches. The germline gives CDR1 MRHNA, CDR2 SNTAGT. V gene TRBV6-4 combines with J gene TRBJ2-3, with 7 bases matching TRBD2. Sequencing used PBMCs. This TCR came from a woman under 30 in good health and CMV-seronegative. Here the CDR3 reads CASSAGTTILSTDTQYF. The CDR3, as DNA: TGTGCCAGCAGTGCCGGGACTACTATTCTAAGCACAGATACGCAGTATTTT.